These 6 T cell receptor beta chains share one sample of origin, sequenced in a study of T cell changes during pregnancy in multiple sclerosis. Sequencing was performed with immunoSEQ multiplex PCR; in TCRdb, only in-frame clones are kept and a portion is missing. The sample consists of fewer than 85,000 clones, approximately 92% of them appearing once. The sample was peripheral blood, taken before pregnancy. These receptors were collected from a female donor with multiple sclerosis, enrolled in a pregnancy study.

This chain links TRBV11-3 with TRBJ2-2; TRBD2 matches at 11 bases. CDR3 length: 16 residues. Germline V gives CDR1 SGHNT, CDR2 YENEEA. Trimming took 5 bases from V and 6 from J; bases not matched to a gene: 8. The CDR3, as DNA: TGTGCCAGCAGCCAACTAGCGGGAGTCTCTTCCGGGGAGCTGTTTTTT. This codes for CASSQLAGVSSGELFF.

This sequence joins TRBV6-1 and TRBJ2-4; 12 bases agree with TRBD1. This CDR3 comprises 16 residues. The J segment lost 8 bases and the V segment lost 4 bases, leaving 9 bases of the junction unmatched. Germline V gene sequence: CDR1 MNHNS, CDR2 SASEGT. CDR3 DNA: TGTGCCAGCAGTGTTAGACCGGGACAGGGGGCGGACATTCAGTACTTC. This sequence encodes CASSVRPGQGADIQYF.

This CDR3 reads CASSSFWDYKDEQFF. CDR3 sequence (DNA): TGTGCCAGCAGCTCATTTTGGGACTATAAGGATGAGCAGTTCTTC. The chain carries TRBV11-3 and TRBJ2-1, with 7 bases that match TRBD2. The V and J ends lost 4 bases and 8 bases, in that order; junction bases with no gene match: 11. The CDR3 is 15 amino acids. Germline loops: CDR1 SGHNT, CDR2 YENEEA. The whole variable domain, remainder taken from reference TRBV11-3 and TRBJ2-1, is EAGVVQSPRYKIIEKKQPVAFWCNPISGHNTLYWYLQNLGQGPELLIRYENEEAVDDSQLPKDRFSAERLKGVDSTLKIQPAELGDSAVYLCASSSFWDYKDEQFFGPGTRLTVL.

The chain combines TRBV15 with TRBJ2-7; the D is unclear. The length of the CDR3 is 12 residues. Trimming removed 2 bases from V and 3 bases from J, with 5 bases in between. The V gene's germline CDR1 is LNHNV and CDR2 YYDKDF (reference sequence). CDR3 residues: CATSRYFYEQYF. The CDR3 DNA reads as TGTGCCACCAGCAGATATTTCTACGAGCAGTACTTC.

V is TRBV6-1 and J is TRBJ1-5; 8 bases fit TRBD1. CDR3 length: 17 amino acids. Germline V gene data show CDR1 as MNHNS and CDR2 as SASEGT. The J segment lost 1 base and the V segment lost 2 bases, leaving 7 bases of the junction unmatched. DNA of the CDR3: TGTGCCAGCAGTGAACTGCAGGGGGCAGCAAGCAATCAGCCCCAGCATTTT. Translation: CASSELQGAASNQPQHF.

The chain carries TRBV14 and TRBJ2-7; 7 bases match TRBD2. CDR1 and CDR2 from the germline V gene are SGHDN and FVKESK. V lost 0 bases, J lost 2 bases, and 4 bases stayed unmatched. The CDR3 length is 15 residues. CDR3 amino acids: CASSQEGGKAYEQYF. CDR3 coding DNA: TGTGCCAGCAGCCAAGAGGGGGGGAAGGCCTACGAGCAGTACTTC.